This T cell receptor (beta chain) was documented in a study of blood T cell repertoires in COVID-19. Study-wide context: Sample material is recorded as cDNA or gDNA derived from T cells, B-cell-depleted T cells, or PBMCs.

Participants were placed into cohorts based on the clinical history they reported. In the source study's methods: Reference gene primer amplification gave nucleated cell count estimates. Repertoires were generated with immunoSEQ multiplex PCR, while TCRdb's copy carries only in-frame clones and drops some. V and J calls and clone size are as listed in that table; D and trimming were resolved from the DNA. In the table there are 250,000 or so clones, around 90% of which are singletons. The clonotype originates from a middle-aged woman who had been exposed to COVID-19. The sample consisted of PBMCs or T cells enriched from blood (not recorded which).

CDR3 in DNA: TGTGCCAGCAGCGTAGGGGTTGACAGGGTTTACGAGCAGTACTTC. It translates to CASSVGVDRVYEQYF. The chain is built from TRBV9 and TRBJ2-7, with 7 bases that match TRBD1. Trimming took 0 bases from V and 4 from J; bases not matched to a gene: 7. The germline V gene encodes CDR1 SGDLS and CDR2 YYNGEE. The CDR3 runs to 15 residues.